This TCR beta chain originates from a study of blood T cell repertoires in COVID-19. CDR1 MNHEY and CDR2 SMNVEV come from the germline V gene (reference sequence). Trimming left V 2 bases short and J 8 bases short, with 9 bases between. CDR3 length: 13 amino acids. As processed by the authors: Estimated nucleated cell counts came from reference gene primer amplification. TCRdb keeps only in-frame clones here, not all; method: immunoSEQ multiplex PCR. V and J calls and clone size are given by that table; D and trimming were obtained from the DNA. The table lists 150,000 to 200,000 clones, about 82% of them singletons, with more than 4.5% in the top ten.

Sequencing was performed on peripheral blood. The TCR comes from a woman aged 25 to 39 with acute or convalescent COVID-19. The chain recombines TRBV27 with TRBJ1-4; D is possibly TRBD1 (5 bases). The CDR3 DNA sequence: TGTGCCAGCAGTTTAAGGGGTTCCGAAAAACTGTTTTTT. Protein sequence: CASSLRGSEKLFF. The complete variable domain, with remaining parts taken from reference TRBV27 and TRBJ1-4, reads EAQVTQNPRYLITVTGKKLTVTCSQNMNHEYMSWYRQDPGLGLRQIYYSMNVEVTDKGDVPEGYKVSRKEKRNFPLILESPSPNQTSLYFCASSLRGSEKLFFGSGTQLSVL.